Listed below are T cell receptor beta chains from one sample, sequenced in a study of Tregs in tolerant kidney transplant recipients. Measured with immunoSEQ multiplex PCR; TCRdb has only the in-frame clones, and not every one. This table has 200,000 to 300,000 clones, approximately 83% appearing once. Specimen: CD4+ T cells from blood. These receptors all stem from a human donor in good health. CDR3s leave out the opening cysteine and the closing phenylalanine or tryptophan. Fields, in order: CDR3 protein, V gene, clone size, D gene, J gene. A D gene is named only where the DNA matches it firmly. Size is omitted from some rows. Given values are once, few, many or a class for expanded clones.

cdr3_aa: SVRRQTDTQY; v_call: TRBV29-1; clone_size: few; d_call: -; j_call: TRBJ2-3
cdr3_aa: ASSPGQGAAETQY; v_call: TRBV7-7; clone_size: -; d_call: TRBD1; j_call: TRBJ2-5
cdr3_aa: ASGPGDRTYNEQF; v_call: TRBV27; clone_size: -; d_call: -; j_call: TRBJ2-1
cdr3_aa: ASSGEMDTGELF; v_call: TRBV9; clone_size: -; d_call: -; j_call: TRBJ2-2
cdr3_aa: ASSNLAGVTDTQY; v_call: TRBV10-1; clone_size: -; d_call: TRBD2; j_call: TRBJ2-3
cdr3_aa: ASSLLQGADEQY; v_call: TRBV5-1; clone_size: -; d_call: TRBD1; j_call: TRBJ2-7
cdr3_aa: ASSEVGYGYT; v_call: TRBV10-2; clone_size: once; d_call: -; j_call: TRBJ1-2
cdr3_aa: ASSSSQGASTDTQY; v_call: TRBV5-4; clone_size: -; d_call: TRBD1; j_call: TRBJ2-3
cdr3_aa: AWRFPGTGAYEQY; v_call: TRBV30; clone_size: -; d_call: TRBD1; j_call: TRBJ2-7
cdr3_aa: ASSSGAAGGTKNIQY; v_call: TRBV5-4; clone_size: -; d_call: -; j_call: TRBJ2-4
cdr3_aa: ASSMWGDSNQPQH; v_call: TRBV19; clone_size: -; d_call: -; j_call: TRBJ1-5
cdr3_aa: ASSQLGPRSSYNSPLH; v_call: TRBV4-2; clone_size: -; d_call: -; j_call: TRBJ1-6
cdr3_aa: ASSQVWGSQETQY; v_call: TRBV14; clone_size: -; d_call: -; j_call: TRBJ2-5
cdr3_aa: ASRQYQETQY; v_call: TRBV2; clone_size: -; d_call: -; j_call: TRBJ2-5
cdr3_aa: ASRKTRGSTGELF; v_call: TRBV6-5; clone_size: -; d_call: -; j_call: TRBJ2-2
cdr3_aa: ASSKSLRTYEQY; v_call: TRBV21-1; clone_size: -; d_call: -; j_call: TRBJ2-7
cdr3_aa: ASSELGTTGELF; v_call: TRBV6-1; clone_size: -; d_call: -; j_call: TRBJ2-2
cdr3_aa: AWARENTEAF; v_call: TRBV30; clone_size: -; d_call: -; j_call: TRBJ1-1
cdr3_aa: ASSDGLTGTANTYEQY; v_call: TRBV6-4; clone_size: -; d_call: TRBD1; j_call: TRBJ2-7
cdr3_aa: ASRGRDIYEQY; v_call: TRBV6-5; clone_size: few; d_call: -; j_call: TRBJ2-7
cdr3_aa: SSGLAGAGADTQY; v_call: TRBV29-1; clone_size: -; d_call: TRBD2; j_call: TRBJ2-3
cdr3_aa: ASSPYPPETNSYNEQF; v_call: TRBV18; clone_size: -; d_call: -; j_call: TRBJ2-1
cdr3_aa: ASSLRTGRDSPLH; v_call: TRBV7-2; clone_size: -; d_call: -; j_call: TRBJ1-6
cdr3_aa: ASSQDGGGLFPGEQY; v_call: TRBV4-1; clone_size: -; d_call: -; j_call: -
cdr3_aa: ASRADRNTEAF; v_call: TRBV6-5; clone_size: -; d_call: -; j_call: TRBJ1-1
cdr3_aa: ASSQEQTAYSNQPQH; v_call: TRBV4-2; clone_size: -; d_call: -; j_call: TRBJ1-5
cdr3_aa: ASSVTRSSYEQY; v_call: TRBV6-5; clone_size: -; d_call: -; j_call: TRBJ2-7
cdr3_aa: ASTLGDTQY; v_call: TRBV6-5; clone_size: once; d_call: -; j_call: TRBJ2-3
cdr3_aa: ASSPVSNEKLF; v_call: TRBV9; clone_size: -; d_call: -; j_call: TRBJ1-4
cdr3_aa: ASSESGRIYNEQF; v_call: TRBV6-1; clone_size: -; d_call: TRBD2; j_call: TRBJ2-1
cdr3_aa: ASRQGGGGSTEAF; v_call: TRBV6-5; clone_size: -; d_call: TRBD1; j_call: TRBJ1-1
cdr3_aa: ASSPLGLAGAQETQY; v_call: TRBV18; clone_size: -; d_call: TRBD2; j_call: TRBJ2-5
cdr3_aa: ASSGGAQGLYSPLH; v_call: TRBV9; clone_size: -; d_call: -; j_call: TRBJ1-6
cdr3_aa: ASTPSNTGGTGELF; v_call: TRBV14; clone_size: -; d_call: TRBD1; j_call: TRBJ2-2
cdr3_aa: ASSSPGRANYGYT; v_call: TRBV6-5; clone_size: -; d_call: -; j_call: TRBJ1-2
cdr3_aa: ASSFYSSGANVLT; v_call: TRBV5-5; clone_size: -; d_call: -; j_call: TRBJ2-6
cdr3_aa: ASSEPSYGDSEYEQY; v_call: TRBV6-1; clone_size: -; d_call: -; j_call: TRBJ2-7
cdr3_aa: ASRPKQGAYEQY; v_call: TRBV5-4; clone_size: few; d_call: TRBD1; j_call: TRBJ2-7
cdr3_aa: SARDRVTQY; v_call: TRBV20-1; clone_size: once; d_call: -; j_call: TRBJ2-5
cdr3_aa: ASSSRTGPNTEAF; v_call: TRBV11-3; clone_size: -; d_call: -; j_call: TRBJ1-1
cdr3_aa: ASSTSGRYEQY; v_call: TRBV18; clone_size: -; d_call: TRBD2; j_call: TRBJ2-7
cdr3_aa: AIKGGGQGFGYT; v_call: TRBV10-3; clone_size: -; d_call: -; j_call: TRBJ1-2
cdr3_aa: ASSFAENTEAF; v_call: TRBV5-1; clone_size: -; d_call: -; j_call: TRBJ1-1
cdr3_aa: ASSTLAGDGETQY; v_call: TRBV5-1; clone_size: -; d_call: TRBD2; j_call: TRBJ2-5
cdr3_aa: ASSFDIAGEQY; v_call: TRBV6-5; clone_size: few; d_call: -; j_call: TRBJ2-7
cdr3_aa: ASSLGPGGTDTQY; v_call: TRBV5-1; clone_size: -; d_call: -; j_call: TRBJ2-3
cdr3_aa: ASGQIQGSLLGGYT; v_call: TRBV4-1; clone_size: -; d_call: -; j_call: TRBJ1-2
cdr3_aa: ASGDRGNYGYT; v_call: TRBV6-5; clone_size: few; d_call: TRBD1; j_call: TRBJ1-2
cdr3_aa: ASSERAGGAKLYEQY; v_call: TRBV6-1; clone_size: once; d_call: TRBD2; j_call: TRBJ2-7
cdr3_aa: ASSFSFYEQY; v_call: TRBV27; clone_size: -; d_call: -; j_call: TRBJ2-7
cdr3_aa: ASSLQGNTEAF; v_call: TRBV5-1; clone_size: -; d_call: -; j_call: TRBJ1-1
cdr3_aa: ASNKDRAQETQY; v_call: TRBV7-9; clone_size: few; d_call: TRBD1; j_call: TRBJ2-5
cdr3_aa: ASRSGGARNTEAF; v_call: TRBV10-2; clone_size: -; d_call: TRBD1; j_call: TRBJ1-1
cdr3_aa: ASRILGLNEQF; v_call: TRBV2; clone_size: -; d_call: -; j_call: TRBJ2-1
cdr3_aa: AWDRAPLSGANVLT; v_call: TRBV30; clone_size: -; d_call: TRBD1; j_call: TRBJ2-6
cdr3_aa: ASSATLTGGWETQY; v_call: TRBV7-9; clone_size: -; d_call: TRBD1; j_call: TRBJ2-5
cdr3_aa: AWSLGETQY; v_call: TRBV30; clone_size: -; d_call: -; j_call: TRBJ2-5
cdr3_aa: SVEVPGGASYEQY; v_call: TRBV29-1; clone_size: once; d_call: TRBD1; j_call: TRBJ2-7
cdr3_aa: ASSPRQAHRSGNTIY; v_call: TRBV18; clone_size: -; d_call: -; j_call: TRBJ1-3